One and the same sample provided the 9 T cell receptor beta chains below, sequenced in a study of blood T cells in healthy people across ages. Using a J-beta primer mix together with a sample-barcoded 5' primer, a second PCR was run for roughly 6 to 12 cycles. From the 5' RACE reads, TCRdb called clonotypes with MiXCR, one entry per CDR3 protein. The data hold about 800,000 distinct CDR3 sequences, with more than 20% observed a single time. The data also belong to a second study, concerning T cells of mothers and their children.

The source material was blood. These receptors were taken from a boy aged 5-17 years in good health.

About this clonotype: A single base separates this from a much larger clone, so it may be a read error. The chain links TRBV20-1 to TRBJ2-1; TRBD2 aligns across 16 bases. Germline values: CDR1 DFQATT, CDR2 SNEGSKA (reference sequence). Losses at the gene ends were 6 bases for V and 2 bases for J; bases not matched to a gene: 10. CDR3 length: 18 amino acids. The CDR3 coding sequence is TGCAGTGCCCACCGGGGACTAGCGGGAGGGCCCCCCTACAATGAGCAGTTCTTC. Encoded protein: CSAHRGLAGGPPYNEQFF.

This clonotype has just a few counts. The V call is TRBV29-1, the J call TRBJ2-7; 9 nucleotides match TRBD2. Germline V gives CDR1 SQVTM, CDR2 ANQGSEA. V lost 1 base to trimming and J lost 0 bases; unmatched junction nucleotides: 4. The CDR3 totals 15 residues. In nucleotides, the CDR3 is TGCAGCGTTGAAGGGGAGCGGGAGGACTCCTACGAGCAGTACTTC. Encoded protein: CSVEGEREDSYEQYF.

This clonotype was found once. The rearrangement uses TRBV6-2 or TRBV6-3 and TRBJ2-5; 7 bases align to TRBD1. Germline loops: CDR1 MNHEY, CDR2 SVGEGT. V lost 5 bases and J lost 1; bases outside the gene matches: 4. The CDR3 covers 14 residues. DNA for the CDR3: TGTGCCAGCAGTGCCAGGGGGATCCAAGAGACCCAGTACTTC. Its translation is CASSARGIQETQYF.

This clonotype occurred a few times. The chain is built from TRBV7-2 and TRBJ2-7, with 11 nucleotides matching TRBD2. Germline assignment: CDR1 SGHTA and CDR2 FQGNSA. Trimming cost V 6 bases and J 0 bases; bases outside gene matches: 7. This CDR3 contains 16 residues. The DNA of the CDR3 is TGTGCCAGCAGTCCGCTAGCGGGAGGCTTCTCCTACGAGCAGTACTTC. The encoded protein is CASSPLAGGFSYEQYF.

The genes are TRBV7-8 and TRBJ2-5; TRBD2 agrees at 9 bases. Judging by the DNA end, TRBJ2-7 fits better; the J call may be wrong. The CDR3 covers 17 residues. The germline V gene encodes CDR1 SGHVS and CDR2 FQNEAQ. The chain's CDR3 is CASSRPIQTSGSYEQYF. The CDR3 DNA follows: TGTGCCAGCAGCCGACCTATCCAGACTAGCGGCTCCTACGAGCAGTACTTC.

V usage is TRBV5-1 and J usage is TRBJ2-1, with 7 bases matching TRBD2. V gave up 5 bases and J gave up 7 bases; unmatched junction bases: 12. CDR3 size: 15 residues. Germline-derived CDR1 and CDR2 are SGHRS and YFSETQ. CDR3 coding DNA: TGCGCCAGCAGTCCGGACGGGGGGATTGTGAATGAGCAGTTCTTC. The encoded protein is CASSPDGGIVNEQFF.

The rearrangement links TRBV27 to TRBJ2-7, with D perhaps matching TRBD1 or TRBD2 (5 bases each). With 3 bases removed from V and 0 bases from J, the gap between germline ends came to 18 bases. There are 17 residues in the CDR3. Germline V CDR1 and CDR2: MNHEY, SMNVEV (reference sequence). The CDR3 loop is CASSFARGWGSSYEQYF. CDR3 bases: TGTGCCAGCAGTTTTGCACGTGGGTGGGGGAGCTCCTACGAGCAGTACTTC.

This clonotype showed up just a few times. The rearrangement joins TRBV5-6 to TRBJ2-3; 9 bases map to TRBD1. Germline V gene lookup returns CDR1 SGHDT and CDR2 YYEEEE. This CDR3 spans 12 amino acids. V lost 2 bases, J lost 14 bases, and 6 bases stayed unmatched. The CDR3 region has the DNA TGTGCCAGCAGCTTACAGGACAGGGGAAGGTATTTT. As protein: CASSLQDRGRYF.

Many counts were recorded for this clonotype. The CDR3, as DNA: TGTGCCAGCAGTTACAGGGATGGCTACACCTTC. Translation gives CASSYRDGYTF. The chain couples TRBV6-5 to TRBJ1-2; no reliable D call. This CDR3 is 11 amino acids long. Trimming removed 2 bases from V and 6 bases from J, with 4 bases in between. Per the germline V gene, CDR1 is MNHEY and CDR2 is SVGAGI.